The rows below give T cell receptor beta chains drawn from one sample of a study of blood T cell repertoires in COVID-19. Data came from immunoSEQ multiplex PCR; TCRdb stores just in-frame clones and leaves some out. The repertoire holds 110,000 to 150,000 clones, over 70% seen once, with about 1.7% in the top ten. The sequenced sample was peripheral blood. These receptors all stem from a woman between 45 and 65 years old with acute or convalescent COVID-19. Each CDR3 is given with its conserved first and last residue. A D gene is named only where the DNA matches it firmly. Size is omitted from some rows. Given values are once, few, many or a class for expanded clones.

V gene	D gene	clone size	J gene	CDR3 protein	CDR3 DNA
TRBV6-5	TRBD1	-	TRBJ2-7	CASRSGTGSSYEQYF	TGTGCCAGCAGGTCCGGGACAGGGAGCTCCTACGAGCAGTACTTC
TRBV7-8	-	-	TRBJ1-4	CASSSKRGATNEKLFF	TGTGCCAGCAGCTCAAAGCGGGGTGCCACTAATGAAAAACTGTTTTTT
TRBV19	-	-	TRBJ1-3	CASTALTSGNTIYF	TGTGCCAGTACTGCCCTAACCTCTGGAAACACCATATATTTT
TRBV5-1	TRBD1	-	TRBJ2-7	CASSRDRGSYEQYF	TGCGCCAGCAGCCGCGACAGGGGATCCTACGAGCAGTACTTC
TRBV12-5	-	-	TRBJ1-1	CASGYWQAAKGDTEAFF	TGTGCTAGTGGTTACTGGCAGGCGGCAAAGGGGGACACTGAAGCTTTCTTT
TRBV27	-	-	TRBJ2-7	CASSLSAIYEQYF	TGTGCCAGCAGTTTATCGGCCATCTACGAGCAGTACTTC
TRBV7-9	-	-	TRBJ2-7	CASSPARVDHEQYF	TGTGCCAGCAGCCCGGCCAGGGTCGATCACGAGCAGTACTTC
TRBV7-9	-	-	TRBJ2-7	CASSLGGGLSYEQYF	TGTGCCAGCAGCTTAGGGGGCGGCTTGTCCTACGAGCAGTACTTC
TRBV12-3/TRBV12-4	-	-	TRBJ1-2	CASSLIRAGYTF	TGTGCCAGCAGTTTAATCCGAGCCGGCTACACCTTC
TRBV2	TRBD1	-	TRBJ2-3	CASSGLDRGLFDTQYF	TGTGCCAGCAGTGGCCTGGACAGGGGGCTGTTCGATACGCAGTATTTT
TRBV7-9	-	-	TRBJ1-5	CASSGLGVDDQPQHF	TGTGCCAGCAGCGGTCTCGGGGTAGACGATCAGCCCCAGCATTTT
TRBV5-4	TRBD2	-	TRBJ2-2	CASSLEGLVGGELFF	TGTGCCAGCAGCTTGGAGGGACTAGTAGGCGGGGAGCTGTTTTTT
TRBV28	-	-	TRBJ1-2	CASSFGQLLGGNYGYTF	TGTGCCAGCAGTTTCGGACAACTTTTGGGGGGAAACTATGGCTACACCTTC
TRBV27	-	few	TRBJ2-7	CASSLWQGGYYEQYF	TGTGCCAGCAGTTTATGGCAGGGTGGATACTACGAGCAGTACTTC
TRBV10-3	TRBD1	-	TRBJ2-7	CASGQGEYEQYF	TGTGCCTCGGGACAGGGCGAATACGAGCAGTACTTC
TRBV28	-	-	TRBJ1-3	CASSLLAVSGNTIYF	TGTGCCAGCAGTTTATTGGCGGTCTCTGGAAACACCATATATTTT
TRBV25-1	-	-	TRBJ1-4	CASSERQYPNEKLFF	TGTGCCAGCAGTGAACGACAGTACCCTAATGAAAAACTGTTTTTT
TRBV6-1	TRBD2	-	TRBJ2-3	CASSEAGGRAGTDTQYF	TGTGCCAGCAGTGAAGCTGGCGGGAGGGCAGGAACAGATACGCAGTATTTT
TRBV2	TRBD1	few	TRBJ1-1	CASRGRGPDTEAFF	TGTGCCAGCAGGGGCAGGGGGCCCGACACTGAAGCTTTCTTT
TRBV6-5	TRBD1	many	TRBJ2-7	CASSFSWDSRGQYF	TGTGCCAGCAGCTTCTCTTGGGACAGCCGTGGGCAGTACTTC
TRBV19	-	-	TRBJ2-3	CASSGIAGRTIADTQYF	TGTGCCAGTAGTGGTATCGCGGGACGGACCATAGCAGATACGCAGTATTTT
TRBV24-1	-	-	TRBJ2-1	CATSEVGSDEQFF	TGTGCCACCAGTGAGGTCGGGAGCGATGAGCAGTTCTTC